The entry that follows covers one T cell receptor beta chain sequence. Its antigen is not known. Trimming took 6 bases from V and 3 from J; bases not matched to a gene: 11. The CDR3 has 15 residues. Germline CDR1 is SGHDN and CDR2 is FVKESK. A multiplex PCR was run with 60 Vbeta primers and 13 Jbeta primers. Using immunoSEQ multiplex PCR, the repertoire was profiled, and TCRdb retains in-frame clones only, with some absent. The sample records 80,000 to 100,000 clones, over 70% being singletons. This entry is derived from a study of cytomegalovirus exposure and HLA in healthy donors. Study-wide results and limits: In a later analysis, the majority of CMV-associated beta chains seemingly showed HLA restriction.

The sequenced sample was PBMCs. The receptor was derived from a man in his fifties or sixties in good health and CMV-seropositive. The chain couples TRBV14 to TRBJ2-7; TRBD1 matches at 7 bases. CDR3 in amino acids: CASSPWGTDIYEQYF. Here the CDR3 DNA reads TGTGCCAGCAGTCCCTGGGGGACAGACATCTACGAGCAGTACTTC.